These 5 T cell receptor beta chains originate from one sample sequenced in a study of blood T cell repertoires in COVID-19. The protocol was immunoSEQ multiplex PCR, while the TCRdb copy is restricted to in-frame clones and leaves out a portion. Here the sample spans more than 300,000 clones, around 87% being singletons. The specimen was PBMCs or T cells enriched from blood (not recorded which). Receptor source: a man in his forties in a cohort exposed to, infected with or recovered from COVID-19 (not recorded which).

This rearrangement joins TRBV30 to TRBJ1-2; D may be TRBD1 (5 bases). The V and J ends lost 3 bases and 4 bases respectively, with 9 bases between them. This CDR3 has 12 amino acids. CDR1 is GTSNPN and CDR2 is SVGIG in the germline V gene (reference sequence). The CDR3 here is CAWSAGLYGYTF. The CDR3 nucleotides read TGTGCCTGGAGCGCAGGGCTCTATGGCTACACCTTC.

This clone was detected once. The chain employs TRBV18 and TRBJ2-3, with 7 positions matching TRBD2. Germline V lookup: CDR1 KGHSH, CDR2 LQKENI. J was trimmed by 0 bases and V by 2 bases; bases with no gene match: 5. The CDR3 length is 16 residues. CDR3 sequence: CASSPSGTTSTDTQYF. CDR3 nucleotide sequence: TGTGCCAGCTCACCATCCGGGACTACAAGCACAGATACGCAGTATTTT. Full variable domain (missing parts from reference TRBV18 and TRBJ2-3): NAGVMQNPRHLVRRRGQEARLRCSPMKGHSHVYWYRQLPEEGLKFMVYLQKENIIDESGMPKERFSAEFPKEGPSILRIQQVVRGDSAAYFCASSPSGTTSTDTQYFGPGTRLTVL.

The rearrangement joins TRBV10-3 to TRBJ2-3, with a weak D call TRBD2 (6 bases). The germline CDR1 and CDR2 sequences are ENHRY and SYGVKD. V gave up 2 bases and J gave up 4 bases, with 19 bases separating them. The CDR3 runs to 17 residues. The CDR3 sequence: CAISEGGAGRFPDTQYF. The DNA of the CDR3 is TGTGCCATCAGTGAGGGTGGGGCAGGGAGGTTTCCAGATACGCAGTATTTT.

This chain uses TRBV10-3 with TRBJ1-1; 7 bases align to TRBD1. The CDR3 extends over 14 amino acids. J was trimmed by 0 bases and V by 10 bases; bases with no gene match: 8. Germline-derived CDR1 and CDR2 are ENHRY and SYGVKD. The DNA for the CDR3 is TGTGCCACCACAGGGGAGTCCATGAACACTGAAGCTTTCTTT. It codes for CATTGESMNTEAFF.

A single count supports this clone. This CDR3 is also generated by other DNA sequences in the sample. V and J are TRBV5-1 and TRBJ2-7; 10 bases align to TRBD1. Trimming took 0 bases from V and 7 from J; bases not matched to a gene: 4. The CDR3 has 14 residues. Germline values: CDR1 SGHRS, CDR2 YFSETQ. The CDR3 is CASSLGTGGREQYF. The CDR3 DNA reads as TGCGCCAGCAGCTTGGGGACAGGGGGGCGGGAGCAGTACTTC.